The 18 T cell receptor beta chains presented below share a single source sample, sequenced in a study of glioma-infiltrating T cells. Amplification of TCR alpha and beta CDR3 regions from RNA used iRepertoire nested multiplex PCR. TCRdb fed the multiplex PCR reads into MiXCR, producing one record per CDR3 protein. Of approximately 110,000 distinct CDR3 sequences in the sample, roughly 25% were seen once. Sequencing used glioma tissue, nonneoplastic brain tissue, or PBMCs (not recorded which). These TCRs come from a human donor with low-grade glioma or glioblastoma, undergoing nonglioma brain surgery, or in good health (not recorded which).

This clonotype was counted between two and nine times. The chain has TRBV5-4 and TRBJ2-3; no clear D. Germline V gene lookup returns CDR1 SGHNT and CDR2 YYREEE (reference sequence). The CDR3 totals 15 residues. Trimming shortened V by 0 bases and J by 2 bases, and 10 bases separated the two germline ends. The CDR3: CASSLAAMVTDTQYF. CDR3 DNA: TGTGCCAGCAGCTTGGCAGCGATGGTCACAGATACGCAGTATTTT.

This clonotype was recorded many times. CDR3: CASTLIAGNSYEQYF. CDR3 sequence (DNA): TGTGCCAGCACGTTAATAGCGGGGAACTCCTACGAGCAGTACTTC. This chain uses TRBV27 with TRBJ2-7; 8 bases match TRBD2. The CDR3 has 15 residues. V lost 7 bases, J lost 0 bases, and 8 bases stayed unmatched. The V gene's germline CDR1 is MNHEY and CDR2 SMNVEV (reference sequence).

This clonotype was picked up a small number of times. A much larger clone lies a single base off, so this may be a read error. The genes are TRBV7-2 and TRBJ1-1; D unresolved. V was clipped by 7 bases and J by 1 base, with 13 bases between them. The CDR3 is 14 residues long. In germline, CDR1 is SGHTA, CDR2 FQGNSA. The CDR3 sequence is CASNLWTQNTEAFF. The CDR3 DNA sequence: TGTGCCAGCAACCTATGGACCCAGAACACTGAAGCTTTCTTT.

This clonotype showed up many times. The J gene is TRBJ2-3, the V gene TRBV4-3; perhaps TRBD2 as D (5 bases). CDR3 length equals 14 residues. In germline, CDR1 is LGHNA, CDR2 YSLEER. V was clipped by 0 bases and J by 3 bases, with 7 bases between them. The chain's CDR3 is CASSQDRTTDTQYF. The CDR3 region has the DNA TGCGCCAGCAGCCAAGATAGGACTACAGATACGCAGTATTTT.

Only one count was recorded for this clonotype. A read error may explain this, as a much larger clone is one base away. The CDR3 loop reads CATSDYSGARSYNEQFF. The CDR3 nucleotides are TGTGCCACCAGTGACTACTCAGGGGCCAGATCCTACAATGAGCAGTTCTTC. This sequence joins TRBV24-1 and TRBJ2-1, with a weak D call TRBD1 (6 bases). This CDR3 has 17 amino acids. Trimming took 4 bases from V and 1 from J, leaving 16 bases between them. Per germline, CDR1 KGHDR and CDR2 SFDVKD.

With respect to this clonotype: This could be a read error, since a much larger clone is one nucleotide away. The rearrangement joins TRBV27 to TRBJ2-6, with a weak D call TRBD1 (5 bases). Germline CDR1 is MNHEY and CDR2 is SMNVEV (reference sequence). The CDR3 spans 15 residues. V shed 9 bases and J shed 2 bases, with 14 bases lying between them. The CDR3 loop reads CASLRAVPGANVLTF. CDR3 bases: TGTGCCAGTCTCAGGGCGGTCCCTGGGGCCAACGTCCTGACTTTC.

This clonotype was counted ten times or more. The chain employs TRBV19 and TRBJ2-7, with D uncertain. CDR3 size: 14 residues. In germline, CDR1 is LNHDA, CDR2 SQIVND (reference sequence). Deletions cut 5 bases from V and 0 bases from J, with 11 bases between. The CDR3 protein is CASSSPGLSYEQYF. CDR3 nucleotides: TGTGCCAGTAGTTCTCCGGGCCTCTCCTACGAGCAGTACTTC.

This clonotype showed up many times. The rearrangement joins TRBV25-1 to TRBJ2-7, with D maybe TRBD2 (6 bases). CDR1 MGHDK and CDR2 SYGVNS come from the germline V gene. CDR3 length: 12 amino acids. V lost 7 bases to trimming and J lost 4 bases, with 11 bases between them. The CDR3, as DNA: TGTGCCAGCACCCCTGGAGGGTACGAGCAGTACTTC. It translates to CASTPGGYEQYF.

The chain couples TRBV29-1 to TRBJ1-2, with no clear D. The V and J ends lost 4 bases and 0 bases respectively, with 9 bases between them. The CDR3 extends over 13 amino acids. Per the germline V gene, CDR1 is SQVTM and CDR2 is ANQGSEA. In nucleotides, the CDR3 is TGCAGCGTTGTCGCCCCAGCTAACTATGGCTACACCTTC. As protein: CSVVAPANYGYTF.

This clonotype was counted a single time. Because it lacks the conserved phenylalanine or tryptophan at the end, this CDR3 is likely a read error. The DNA is left out, because the CDR3 cannot be placed on it with certainty; the CDR3 is given as TCRdb lists it. The J gene is TRBJ1-1, the V gene TRBV6-4; TRBD1 is the table's D call, not checked against the DNA. The CDR3 is made up of 17 amino acids, end residues included. Germline CDR1 is MRHNA and CDR2 is SNTAGT. The chain's CDR3 is CASSLSPQDRGNTESFL.

Regarding this clonotype: This could be a read error, since a much larger clone is one nucleotide away. The rearrangement links TRBV29-1 to TRBJ2-5, with D possibly TRBD1 on 6 matching bases. The CDR3 covers 14 residues. CDR1 and CDR2 from the germline V gene are SQVTM and ANQGSEA. CDR3 sequence (DNA): TGCAGCGGTCAACGAACAGGGTACCAAGGGACCCAGTACTTC. Amino acids: CSGQRTGYQGTQYF.

This clonotype occurred a few times. The CDR3 here is CAISVKTGTSEQYF. The CDR3 nucleotides are TGTGCCATCAGCGTTAAGACAGGGACCAGCGAGCAGTACTTC. V is TRBV10-3 and J is TRBJ2-7; TRBD1 matches 7 bases. The ends lost 6 bases at V and 6 bases at J; junction bases unmatched: 11. This CDR3 region has 14 residues. From germline, CDR1 is ENHRY and CDR2 SYGVKD.

This clonotype was counted at least ten times. The V and J genes are TRBV4-2 and TRBJ2-1, with 8 bases matching TRBD2. The CDR3 has 16 residues. The V and J ends lost 1 base and 10 bases, in that order; junction bases with no gene match: 12. Germline V gene data show CDR1 as LGHNA and CDR2 as YNFKEQ. The CDR3 bases are TGTGCCAGCAGCCAAGTGGTAACTAGCGGTCCCCCGGAGCAGTTCTTC. It encodes CASSQVVTSGPPEQFF.

This clonotype occurred many times. V usage is TRBV29-1 and J usage is TRBJ2-1, with unresolved D. The germline V gene has CDR1 SQVTM and CDR2 ANQGSEA. V was pared by 7 bases and J by 9 bases, with 10 bases between. This CDR3 has 10 residues. CDR3 sequence (DNA): TGCAGCGCAGGTAGTTTTGAGCAGTTCTTC. This encodes CSAGSFEQFF.

The sample holds many counts of this clonotype. The chain combines TRBV20-1 with TRBJ2-7, with 11 bases matching TRBD1. The J segment lost 5 bases and the V segment lost 4 bases, leaving 4 bases of the junction unmatched. Looked up from germline, CDR1 is DFQATT and CDR2 is SNEGSKA (reference sequence). The length of the CDR3 is 13 residues. CDR3 protein: CSANRDRGNEQYF. The CDR3 DNA follows: TGCAGTGCTAACCGGGACAGGGGGAACGAGCAGTACTTC.

This clonotype has a count of ten or more. The chain is built from TRBV20-1 and TRBJ2-1; possible D gene TRBD2, 6 bases. There are 15 residues in the CDR3. CDR1 is DFQATT and CDR2 is SNEGSKA in the germline V gene (reference sequence). V was shortened by 6 bases and J by 0 bases, with 15 bases between the two germline ends. The CDR3 nucleotides read TGCAGTGCCCCTTGGGAGGCTCTCTCCTACAATGAGCAGTTCTTC. Translation: CSAPWEALSYNEQFF.

This clonotype was seen a handful of times. The J gene is TRBJ1-2, the V gene TRBV19; D is unclear. This CDR3 region has 12 residues. The V end lost 7 bases, the J end lost 8 bases, and 14 bases lay between the germline ends. Germline-derived CDR1 and CDR2 are LNHDA and SQIVND (reference sequence). CDR3 sequence reads: CASTPPEGGYTF. CDR3 nucleotides: TGTGCCAGTACCCCTCCGGAGGGCGGCTACACCTTC.

The sample holds many counts of this clonotype. The V call is TRBV7-2, the J call TRBJ2-5; 10 nucleotides line up with TRBD2. V was pared by 5 bases and J by 4 bases, with 4 bases of the junction left unmatched. CDR1 and CDR2 from the germline V gene are SGHTA and FQGNSA. There are 14 residues in the CDR3. CDR3 amino acids: CASSPGLARETQYF. The CDR3 coding sequence is TGTGCCAGCAGCCCGGGACTAGCGAGAGAGACCCAGTACTTC.